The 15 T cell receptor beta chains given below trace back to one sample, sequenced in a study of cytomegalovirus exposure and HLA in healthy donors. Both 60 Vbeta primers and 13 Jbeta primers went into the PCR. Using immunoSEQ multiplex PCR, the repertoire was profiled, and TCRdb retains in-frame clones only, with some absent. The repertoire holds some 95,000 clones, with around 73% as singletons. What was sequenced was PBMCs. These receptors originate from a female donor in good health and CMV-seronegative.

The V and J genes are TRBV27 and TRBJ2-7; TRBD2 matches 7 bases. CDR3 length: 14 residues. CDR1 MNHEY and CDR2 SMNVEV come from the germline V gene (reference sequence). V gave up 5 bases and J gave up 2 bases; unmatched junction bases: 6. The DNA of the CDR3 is TGTGCCAGCAGTATCCAGCGGGGCCCCTACGAGCAGTACTTC. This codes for CASSIQRGPYEQYF.

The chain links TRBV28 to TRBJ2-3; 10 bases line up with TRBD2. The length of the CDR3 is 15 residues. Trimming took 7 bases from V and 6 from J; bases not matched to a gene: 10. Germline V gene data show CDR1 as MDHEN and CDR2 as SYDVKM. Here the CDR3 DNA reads TGTGCCAGCATCCGTACGGGACTAGCGACGGATACGCAGTATTTT. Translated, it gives CASIRTGLATDTQYF.

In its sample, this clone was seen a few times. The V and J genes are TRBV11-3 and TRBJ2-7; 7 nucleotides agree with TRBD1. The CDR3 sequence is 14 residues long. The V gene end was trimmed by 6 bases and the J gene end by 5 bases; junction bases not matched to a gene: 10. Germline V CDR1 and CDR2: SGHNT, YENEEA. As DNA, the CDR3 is TGTGCCAGCAGATTATTCGACAGGGTCGACGAGCAGTACTTC. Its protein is CASRLFDRVDEQYF. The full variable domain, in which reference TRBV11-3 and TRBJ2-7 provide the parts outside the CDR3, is EAGVVQSPRYKIIEKKQPVAFWCNPISGHNTLYWYLQNLGQGPELLIRYENEEAVDDSQLPKDRFSAERLKGVDSTLKIQPAELGDSAVYLCASRLFDRVDEQYFGPGTRLTVT.

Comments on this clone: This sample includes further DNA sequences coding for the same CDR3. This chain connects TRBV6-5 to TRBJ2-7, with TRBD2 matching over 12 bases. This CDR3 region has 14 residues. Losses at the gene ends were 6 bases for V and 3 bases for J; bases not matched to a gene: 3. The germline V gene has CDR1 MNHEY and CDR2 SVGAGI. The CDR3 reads CASRLAGGDYEQYF. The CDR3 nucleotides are TGTGCCAGCAGACTAGCGGGAGGTGACTACGAGCAGTACTTC.

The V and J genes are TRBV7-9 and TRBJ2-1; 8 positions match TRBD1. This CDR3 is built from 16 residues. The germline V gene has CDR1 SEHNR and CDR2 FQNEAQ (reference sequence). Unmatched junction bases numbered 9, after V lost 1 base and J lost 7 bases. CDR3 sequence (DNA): TGTGCCAGCAGCTTAGGCGGCAGGGGGCTTCGAAATGAGCAGTTCTTC. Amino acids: CASSLGGRGLRNEQFF.

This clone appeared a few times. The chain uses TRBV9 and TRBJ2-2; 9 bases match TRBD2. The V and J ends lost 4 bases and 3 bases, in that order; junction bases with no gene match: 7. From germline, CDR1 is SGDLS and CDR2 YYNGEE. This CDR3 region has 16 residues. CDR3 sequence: CASSSRTSEDTGELFF. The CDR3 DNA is TGTGCCAGCAGCTCCCGGACTAGCGAGGACACCGGGGAGCTGTTTTTT.

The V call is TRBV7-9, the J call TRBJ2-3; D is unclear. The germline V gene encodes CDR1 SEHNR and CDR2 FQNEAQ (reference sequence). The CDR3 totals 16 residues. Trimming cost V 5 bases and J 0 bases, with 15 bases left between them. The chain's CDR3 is CASSLGHLDSTDTQYF. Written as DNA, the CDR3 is TGTGCCAGCAGCCTAGGGCACCTAGATAGCACAGATACGCAGTATTTT.

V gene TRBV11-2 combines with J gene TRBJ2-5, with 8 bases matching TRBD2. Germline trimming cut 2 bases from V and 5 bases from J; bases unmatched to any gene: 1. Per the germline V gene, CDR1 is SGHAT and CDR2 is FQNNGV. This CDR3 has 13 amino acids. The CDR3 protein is CASSLRLAETQYF. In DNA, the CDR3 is TGTGCCAGCAGCTTAAGACTAGCGGAGACCCAGTACTTC.

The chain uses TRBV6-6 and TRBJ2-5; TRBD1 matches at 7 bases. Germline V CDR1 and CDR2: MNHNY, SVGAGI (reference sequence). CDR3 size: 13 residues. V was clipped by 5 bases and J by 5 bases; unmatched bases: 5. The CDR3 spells CASSHRGGETQYF. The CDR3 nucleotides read TGTGCCAGCAGTCACAGGGGCGGGGAGACCCAGTACTTC.

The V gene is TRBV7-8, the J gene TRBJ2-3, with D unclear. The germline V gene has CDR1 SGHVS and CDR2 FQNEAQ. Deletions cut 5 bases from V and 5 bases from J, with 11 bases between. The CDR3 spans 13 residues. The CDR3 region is CASSPSPGDTQYF. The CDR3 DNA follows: TGTGCCAGCAGCCCTTCTCCGGGAGATACGCAGTATTTT.

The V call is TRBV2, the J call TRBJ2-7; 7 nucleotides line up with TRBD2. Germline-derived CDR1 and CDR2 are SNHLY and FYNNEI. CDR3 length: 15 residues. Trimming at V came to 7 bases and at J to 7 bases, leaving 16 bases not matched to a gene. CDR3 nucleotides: TGTGCCAGCATGGATCGACTAGCATTCTACCGGGAGCAGTACTTC. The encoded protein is CASMDRLAFYREQYF.

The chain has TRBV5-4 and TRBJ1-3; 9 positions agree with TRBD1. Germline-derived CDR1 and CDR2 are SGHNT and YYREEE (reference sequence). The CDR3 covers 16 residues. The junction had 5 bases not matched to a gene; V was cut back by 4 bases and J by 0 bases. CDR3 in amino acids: CASSRTGVASGNTIYF. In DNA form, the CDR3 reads TGTGCCAGCAGCCGGACAGGGGTGGCCTCTGGAAACACCATATATTTT.

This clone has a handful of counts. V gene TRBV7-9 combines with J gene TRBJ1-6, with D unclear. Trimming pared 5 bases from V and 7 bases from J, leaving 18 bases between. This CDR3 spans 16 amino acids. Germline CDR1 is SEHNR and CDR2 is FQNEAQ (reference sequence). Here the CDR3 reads CASSAPLENWNSPLHF. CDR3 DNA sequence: TGTGCCAGCAGCGCACCTCTGGAGAATTGGAATTCACCCCTCCACTTT.

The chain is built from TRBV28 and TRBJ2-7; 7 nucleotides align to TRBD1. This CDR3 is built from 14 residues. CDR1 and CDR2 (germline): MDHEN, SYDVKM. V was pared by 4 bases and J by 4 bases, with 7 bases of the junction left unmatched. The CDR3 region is CASSYPTGAYEQYF. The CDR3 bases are TGTGCCAGCAGTTACCCCACAGGGGCTTACGAGCAGTACTTC.

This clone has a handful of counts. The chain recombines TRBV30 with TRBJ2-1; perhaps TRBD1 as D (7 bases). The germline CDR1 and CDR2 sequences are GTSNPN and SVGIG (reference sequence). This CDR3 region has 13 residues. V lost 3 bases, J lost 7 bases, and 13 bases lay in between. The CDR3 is CAWSLTGRNEQFF. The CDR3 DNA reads TGTGCCTGGAGCCTGACAGGGAGGAATGAGCAGTTCTTC. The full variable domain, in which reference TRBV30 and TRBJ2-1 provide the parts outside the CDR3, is SQTIHQWPATLVQPVGSPLSLECTVEGTSNPNLYWYRQAAGRGLQLLFYSVGIGQISSEVPQNLSASRPQDRQFILSSKKLLLSDSGFYLCAWSLTGRNEQFFGPGTRLTVL.